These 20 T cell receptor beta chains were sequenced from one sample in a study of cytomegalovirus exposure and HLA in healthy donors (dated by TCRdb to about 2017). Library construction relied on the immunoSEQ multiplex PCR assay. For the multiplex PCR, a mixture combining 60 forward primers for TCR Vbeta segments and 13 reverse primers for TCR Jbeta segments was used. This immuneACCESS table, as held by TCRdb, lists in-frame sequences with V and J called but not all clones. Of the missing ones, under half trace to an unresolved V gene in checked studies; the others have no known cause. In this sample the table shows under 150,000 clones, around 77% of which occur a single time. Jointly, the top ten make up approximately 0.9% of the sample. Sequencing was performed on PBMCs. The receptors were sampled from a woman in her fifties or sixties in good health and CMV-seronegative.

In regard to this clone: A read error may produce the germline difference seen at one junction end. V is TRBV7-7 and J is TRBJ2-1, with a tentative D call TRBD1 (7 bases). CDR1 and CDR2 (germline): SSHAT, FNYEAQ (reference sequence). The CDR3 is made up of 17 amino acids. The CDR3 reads CASSLGPAGGSYNEQFF. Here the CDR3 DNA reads TGTGCTAGCAGCTTAGGCCCGGCAGGGGGGTCCTACAATGAGCAGTTCTTC. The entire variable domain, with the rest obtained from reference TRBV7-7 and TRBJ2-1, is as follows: GAGVSQSPRYKVTKRGQDVTLRCDPISSHATLYWYQQALGQGPEFLTYFNYEAQPDKSGLPSDRFSAERPEGSISTLTIQRTEQRDSAMYRCASSLGPAGGSYNEQFFGPGTRLTVL.

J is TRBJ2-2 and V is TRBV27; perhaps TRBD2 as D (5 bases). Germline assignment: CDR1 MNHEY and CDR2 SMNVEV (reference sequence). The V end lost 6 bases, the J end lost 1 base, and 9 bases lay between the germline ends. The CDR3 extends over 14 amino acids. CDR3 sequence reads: CASRATRNTGELFF. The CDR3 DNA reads TGTGCCAGCAGGGCCACTAGGAACACCGGGGAGCTGTTTTTT.

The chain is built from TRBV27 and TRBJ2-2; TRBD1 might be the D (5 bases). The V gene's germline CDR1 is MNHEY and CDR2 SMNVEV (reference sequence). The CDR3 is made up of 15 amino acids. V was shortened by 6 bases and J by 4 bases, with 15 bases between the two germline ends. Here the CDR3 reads CASSTSVQGTGELFF. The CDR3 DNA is TGTGCCAGCAGCACCTCAGTTCAGGGCACCGGGGAGCTGTTTTTT.

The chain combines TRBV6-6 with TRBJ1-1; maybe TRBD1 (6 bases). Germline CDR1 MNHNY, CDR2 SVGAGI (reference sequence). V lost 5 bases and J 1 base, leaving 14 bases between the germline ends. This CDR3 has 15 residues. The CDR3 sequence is CASSITQGRNTEAFF. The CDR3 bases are TGTGCCAGCAGTATAACACAGGGAAGGAACACTGAAGCTTTCTTT.

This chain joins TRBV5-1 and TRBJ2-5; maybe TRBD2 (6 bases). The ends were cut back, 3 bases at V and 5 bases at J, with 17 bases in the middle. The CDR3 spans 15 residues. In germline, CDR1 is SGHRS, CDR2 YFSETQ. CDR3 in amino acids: CASSWGPSGGETQYF. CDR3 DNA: TGCGCCAGCAGCTGGGGACCAAGCGGAGGGGAGACCCAGTACTTC.

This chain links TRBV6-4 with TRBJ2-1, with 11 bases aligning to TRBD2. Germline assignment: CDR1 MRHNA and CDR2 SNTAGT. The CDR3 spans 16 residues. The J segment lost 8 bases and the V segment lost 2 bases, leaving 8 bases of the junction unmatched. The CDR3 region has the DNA TGTGCCAGCAGTGACGCAGGGGCTAGCGGGAGGCATGAGCAGTTCTTC. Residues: CASSDAGASGRHEQFF.

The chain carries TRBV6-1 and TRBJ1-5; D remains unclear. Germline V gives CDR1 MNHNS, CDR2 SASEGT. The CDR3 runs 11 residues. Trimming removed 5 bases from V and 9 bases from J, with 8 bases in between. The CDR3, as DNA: TGTGCCAGCAGTTACAGCCTGCCCCAGCATTTT. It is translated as CASSYSLPQHF.

This CDR3 reads CASSFGGVDTGELFF. Here the CDR3 DNA reads TGTGCCAGCAGTTTCGGGGGAGTCGACACCGGGGAGCTGTTTTTT. The chain combines TRBV28 with TRBJ2-2; TRBD2 might be the D (6 bases). CDR1 MDHEN and CDR2 SYDVKM come from the germline V gene. CDR3 length: 15 amino acids. Deletions cut 3 bases from V and 3 bases from J, with 11 bases between.

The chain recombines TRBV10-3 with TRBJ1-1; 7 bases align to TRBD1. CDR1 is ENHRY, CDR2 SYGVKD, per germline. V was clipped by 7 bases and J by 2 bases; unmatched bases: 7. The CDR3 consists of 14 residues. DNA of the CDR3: TGTGCCATCAAAGGGGGACAGAGTAACACTGAAGCTTTCTTT. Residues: CAIKGGQSNTEAFF.

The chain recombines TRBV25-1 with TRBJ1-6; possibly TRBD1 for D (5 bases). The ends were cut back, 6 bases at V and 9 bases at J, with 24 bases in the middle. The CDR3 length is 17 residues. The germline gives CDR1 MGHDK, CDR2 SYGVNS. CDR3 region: CASRRDGPFHGGSPLHF. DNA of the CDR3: TGTGCCAGCAGGCGGGACGGACCTTTTCACGGAGGTTCACCCCTCCACTTT.

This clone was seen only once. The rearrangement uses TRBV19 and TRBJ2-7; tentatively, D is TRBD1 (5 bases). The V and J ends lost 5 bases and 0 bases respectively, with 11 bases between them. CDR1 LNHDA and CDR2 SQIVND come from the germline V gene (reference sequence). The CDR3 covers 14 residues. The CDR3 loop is CASSLGHNSYEQYF. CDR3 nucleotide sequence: TGTGCCAGTAGTTTAGGACACAACTCCTACGAGCAGTACTTC.

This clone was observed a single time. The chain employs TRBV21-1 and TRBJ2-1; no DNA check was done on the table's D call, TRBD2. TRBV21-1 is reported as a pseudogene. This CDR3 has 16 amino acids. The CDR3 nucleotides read TGTGCCAGCAGCACCCCCGAGACTAGGTGCTACAATGAGCAGTTCTTC. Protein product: CASSTPETRCYNEQFF.

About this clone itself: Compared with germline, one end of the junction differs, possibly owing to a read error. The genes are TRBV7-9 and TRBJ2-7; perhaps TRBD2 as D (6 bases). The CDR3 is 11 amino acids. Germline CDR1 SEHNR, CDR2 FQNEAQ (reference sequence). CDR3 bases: TGTTCCAGCAGCTTAGGAGGGGAGCAGTACTTC. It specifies CSSSLGGEQYF.

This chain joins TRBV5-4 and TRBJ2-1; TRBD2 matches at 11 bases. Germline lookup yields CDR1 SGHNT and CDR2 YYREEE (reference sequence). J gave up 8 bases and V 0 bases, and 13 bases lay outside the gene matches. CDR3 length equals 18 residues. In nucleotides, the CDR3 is TGTGCCAGCAGCTTGGCATTAGTCGGACTAGCGGGTTTGCATGAGCAGTTCTTC. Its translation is CASSLALVGLAGLHEQFF.

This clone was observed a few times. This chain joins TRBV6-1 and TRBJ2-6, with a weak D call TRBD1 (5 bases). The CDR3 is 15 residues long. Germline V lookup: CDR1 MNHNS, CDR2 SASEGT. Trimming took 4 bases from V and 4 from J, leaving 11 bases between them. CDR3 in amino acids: CASSVSGIGANVLTF. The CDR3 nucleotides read TGTGCCAGCAGTGTATCAGGGATCGGGGCCAACGTCCTGACTTTC.

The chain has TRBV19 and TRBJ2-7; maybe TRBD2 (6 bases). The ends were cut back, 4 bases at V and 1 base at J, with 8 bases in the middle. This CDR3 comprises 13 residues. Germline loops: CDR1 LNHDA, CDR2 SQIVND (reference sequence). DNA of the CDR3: TGTGCCAGTAGTAGGGACTTTTCCTACGAGCAGTACTTC. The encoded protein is CASSRDFSYEQYF.

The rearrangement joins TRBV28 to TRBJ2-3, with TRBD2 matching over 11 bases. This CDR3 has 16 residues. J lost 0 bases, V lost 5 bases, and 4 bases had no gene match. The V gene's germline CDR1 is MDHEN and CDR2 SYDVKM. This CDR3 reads CASSELAGDSTDTQYF. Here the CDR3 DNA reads TGTGCCAGCAGTGAACTAGCGGGGGACAGCACAGATACGCAGTATTTT.

The CDR3, as DNA: TGTGCCAGCAGCCACCGGGACAGCCAAGAGACCCAGTACTTC. Its protein product is CASSHRDSQETQYF. V usage is TRBV14 and J usage is TRBJ2-5, with TRBD1 matching over 7 bases. Germline loops: CDR1 SGHDN, CDR2 FVKESK. V lost 3 bases to trimming and J lost 1 base; unmatched junction nucleotides: 2. The CDR3 consists of 14 residues.

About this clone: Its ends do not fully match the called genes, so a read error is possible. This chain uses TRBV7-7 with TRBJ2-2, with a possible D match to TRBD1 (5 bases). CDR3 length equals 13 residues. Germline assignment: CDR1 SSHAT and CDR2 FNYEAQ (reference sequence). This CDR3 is CASSLSGPGELFF. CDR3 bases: TGTGCTAGCAGCTTATCAGGGCCCGGGGAGCTGTTTTTT.

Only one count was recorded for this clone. Written as DNA, the CDR3 is TGTGCCAGCAGCTCTCAAGGGGCCGGAGATACGCAGTATTTT. The encoded protein is CASSSQGAGDTQYF. This sequence joins TRBV7-2 and TRBJ2-3; a possible D gene is TRBD1 (5 bases). In germline, CDR1 is SGHTA, CDR2 FQGNSA. V dropped 4 bases and J dropped 5 bases, with 13 bases sitting between them. This CDR3 region has 14 residues.